The 3 T cell receptor beta chains below come from one sample, sequenced in a study of T cell responses to AZD1222 COVID-19 vaccine. Sequencing used immunoSEQ multiplex PCR; TCRdb keeps in-frame clones, though not all of them. This sample carries 120,000 or so clones, more than 70% of them seen once, and the ten largest clones take about 5%. The specimen was peripheral blood, collected on day 0 of AZD1222 vaccination. All receptors come from an adult in good health.

The V and J genes are TRBV2 and TRBJ1-2; 12 nucleotides align to TRBD1. The length of the CDR3 is 14 residues. V lost 6 bases and J lost 8; bases outside the gene matches: 7. Germline loops: CDR1 SNHLY, CDR2 FYNNEI. The CDR3 bases are TGTGCCAGCAGGGGGACAGGGGGCACGTACGGCTACACCTTC. Its translation is CASRGTGGTYGYTF.

The chain uses TRBV3-1 (or the pseudogene TRBV3-2) and TRBJ2-1; D may be TRBD2 (5 bases). Looked up from germline, CDR1 is LGHDT and CDR2 is YNNKEL (reference sequence). The germline V and J ends were trimmed by 4 bases and 7 bases, with 11 bases remaining between them. The CDR3 length is 13 residues. This CDR3 reads CASSPAGGNEQFF. CDR3 nucleotide sequence: TGTGCCAGCAGCCCCGCCGGCGGGAATGAGCAGTTCTTC.

The chain employs TRBV18 and TRBJ2-1; 9 bases are a match to TRBD1. J was trimmed by 6 bases and V by 2 bases; bases with no gene match: 11. The CDR3 covers 17 residues. Germline V gene sequence: CDR1 KGHSH, CDR2 LQKENI. CDR3: CASSPTSGQGFSNEQFF. The CDR3 DNA sequence: TGTGCCAGCTCACCAACTTCGGGACAGGGATTTTCCAATGAGCAGTTCTTC.